This T cell receptor (beta chain) was obtained from a study of cytomegalovirus exposure and HLA in healthy donors. Vbeta (60) and Jbeta (13) primers were used in the PCR. Repertoires were generated with immunoSEQ multiplex PCR, while TCRdb's copy carries only in-frame clones and drops some. Of roughly 190,000 clones listed, approximately 70% are singletons. The CDR3 extends over 15 amino acids. Germline V gene lookup returns CDR1 LGHNA and CDR2 YNFKEQ. J lost 9 bases, V lost 1 base, and 3 bases had no gene match. Sequencing was performed on PBMCs. The V and J genes are TRBV4-2 and TRBJ2-1; 13 bases line up with TRBD2. The receptor's source is a woman in her 30s in good health and CMV-seronegative. CDR3 region: CASSQGTSGSSEQFF. As DNA, the CDR3 is TGTGCCAGCAGCCAAGGGACTAGCGGGAGCAGTGAGCAGTTCTTC.